Each of the 15 T cell receptor beta chains below was sequenced from the same sample in a study of tissue T cells after allogeneic stem cell transplantation (dated by TCRdb to between 2020 and 2023). Reading the label with the study, this specimen's time point is: recipient (host-origin) PBMCs collected before allo-HCT. Receptors were amplified or captured by the immunoSEQ multiplex PCR assay. TCRdb limited this immuneACCESS table to in-frame rearrangements with V and J called. A share of clones is missing; checked studies link under half to unresolved V genes, and the rest is unexplained. In all, the sample holds about 26,000 clones, and roughly nine tenths of those were seen once. The top ten clonotypes cover 2% of the sample. Sequences were derived from blood, sampled before transplantation. Source of these receptors: a male donor aged 60 or over who later had graft-versus-host disease after an allogeneic stem cell transplant.

This clone was counted a single time. The CDR3 spells CASSLAGQGAFEQYF. The CDR3 coding sequence is TGTGCCAGCAGCTTGGCGGGACAGGGGGCTTTCGAGCAGTACTTC. This chain connects TRBV5-4 to TRBJ2-7, with 12 bases lining up with TRBD1. J was trimmed by 6 bases and V by 0 bases; bases with no gene match: 4. CDR1 SGHNT and CDR2 YYREEE come from the germline V gene (reference sequence). The CDR3 is made up of 15 amino acids.

This chain joins TRBV10-1 and TRBJ1-1, with D hard to call. CDR3 length: 12 amino acids. V was cut by 3 bases and J by 1 base, with 3 bases left in between. Per the germline V gene, CDR1 is WNHNN and CDR2 is SYGVQD (reference sequence). The CDR3 nucleotides read TGCGCCAGCAGTGATTGGAACACTGAAGCTTTCTTT. Translated: CASSDWNTEAFF.

The genes are TRBV7-9 and TRBJ1-2; tentatively, D is TRBD1 (5 bases). The germline V and J ends were trimmed by 0 bases and 7 bases, with 9 bases remaining between them. Germline-derived CDR1 and CDR2 are SEHNR and FQNEAQ (reference sequence). This CDR3 has 13 residues. CDR3 amino acids: CASSLAGQGGYTF. As DNA, the CDR3 is TGTGCCAGCAGCTTAGCTGGGCAGGGTGGCTACACCTTC.

The rearrangement uses TRBV28 and TRBJ1-6; D gene ambiguous. The CDR3 has 14 amino acids. V lost 1 base and J lost 7, with 8 bases in between. Germline assignment: CDR1 MDHEN and CDR2 SYDVKM. The CDR3 bases are TGTGCCAGCAGTTTATTTGGCGGAAATTCACCCCTCCACTTT. Protein sequence: CASSLFGGNSPLHF.

This chain connects TRBV5-1 to TRBJ1-5, with D hard to call. The CDR3 runs 13 residues. Germline V CDR1 and CDR2: SGHRS, YFSETQ. V dropped 4 bases and J dropped 3 bases, with 8 bases sitting between them. The CDR3, as DNA: TGCGCCAGCAGCATTGGCCTCAATCAGCCCCAGCATTTT. This encodes CASSIGLNQPQHF. The full variable domain, completed using reference TRBV5-1 and TRBJ1-5, is KAGVTQTPRYLIKTRGQQVTLSCSPISGHRSVSWYQQTPGQGLQFLFEYFSETQRNKGNFPGRFSGRQFSNSRSEMNVSTLELGDSALYLCASSIGLNQPQHFGDGTRLSIL.

This clone was found once. The chain's CDR3 is CASSPISGRGGYGYTF. CDR3 in DNA: TGTGCCAGCTCACCAATTTCGGGCCGGGGGGGCTATGGCTACACCTTC. The chain couples TRBV18 to TRBJ1-2; D possibly corresponds to TRBD1 (5 bases). The V gene's germline CDR1 is KGHSH and CDR2 LQKENI. V was pared by 2 bases and J by 4 bases, with 17 bases between. The CDR3 is made up of 16 amino acids.

The CDR3 sequence: CASSTTQGRVGGYTF. The CDR3, as DNA: TGTGCCAGTAGTACCACACAGGGAAGGGTAGGGGGCTACACCTTC. This sequence joins TRBV19 and TRBJ1-2, with D maybe TRBD1 (6 bases). Per the germline V gene, CDR1 is LNHDA and CDR2 is SQIVND (reference sequence). V lost 4 bases and J 8 bases, leaving 20 bases between the germline ends. This CDR3 contains 15 residues. The variable domain in full, completed from reference TRBV19 and TRBJ1-2, reads DGGITQSPKYLFRKEGQNVTLSCEQNLNHDAMYWYRQDPGQGLRLIYYSQIVNDFQKGDIAEGYSVSREKKESFPLTVTSAQKNPTAFYLCASSTTQGRVGGYTFGSGTRLTVV.

The genes are TRBV11-2 and TRBJ2-5; possible D gene TRBD2, 7 bases. The CDR3 has 14 amino acids. V was clipped by 8 bases and J by 5 bases, with 18 bases between them. Per germline, CDR1 SGHAT and CDR2 FQNNGV. CDR3: CASLDGGQGETQYF. The CDR3 nucleotides read TGTGCCAGCCTCGACGGGGGGCAGGGGGAGACCCAGTACTTC. Full variable domain (remainder filled in from reference TRBV11-2 and TRBJ2-5): EAGVAQSPRYKIIEKRQSVAFWCNPISGHATLYWYQQILGQGPKLLIQFQNNGVVDDSQLPKDRFSAERLKGVDSTLKIQPAKLEDSAVYLCASLDGGQGETQYFGPGTRLLVL.

The rearrangement links TRBV27 to TRBJ1-4; D gene unclear. Germline V gene lookup returns CDR1 MNHEY and CDR2 SMNVEV (reference sequence). CDR3 length: 13 amino acids. The V end was cut by 10 bases, the J end by 9 bases, with 18 bases between. Written as DNA, the CDR3 is TGTGCCACCGCAATGCCTTTGGGCCAAAAACTGTTTTTT. Translation: CATAMPLGQKLFF.

The chain combines TRBV6-5 with TRBJ2-7, with 10 bases matching TRBD1. The CDR3 extends over 13 amino acids. The V and J ends lost 4 bases and 4 bases, in that order; junction bases with no gene match: 1. Germline V gene data show CDR1 as MNHEY and CDR2 as SVGAGI. As DNA, the CDR3 is TGTGCCAGCAGTTGGGACAGGGGTTACGAGCAGTACTTC. Protein product: CASSWDRGYEQYF.

V gene TRBV5-6 combines with J gene TRBJ1-6; D remains unclear. Trimming pared 1 base from V and 7 bases from J, leaving 9 bases between. This CDR3 has 14 amino acids. Germline V gene lookup returns CDR1 SGHDT and CDR2 YYEEEE. CDR3 in amino acids: CASSLRQLNSPLHF. The DNA of the CDR3 is TGTGCCAGCAGCTTGCGTCAGTTAAATTCACCCCTCCACTTT.

The genes are TRBV24-1 and TRBJ1-2; D possibly corresponds to TRBD1 (5 bases). Germline-derived CDR1 and CDR2 are KGHDR and SFDVKD. The length of the CDR3 is 14 residues. Trimming took 2 bases from V and 6 from J, leaving 12 bases between them. DNA for the CDR3: TGTGCCACCAGTGATTCAAAGGCAGGGAATGGCTACACCTTC. Its translation is CATSDSKAGNGYTF.

This sequence joins TRBV7-7 and TRBJ2-5; 7 nucleotides align to TRBD1. Trimming removed 5 bases from V and 3 bases from J; junction bases left unmatched: 3. CDR1 and CDR2 from the germline V gene are SSHAT and FNYEAQ (reference sequence). The CDR3 sequence is 13 residues long. CDR3 region: CASSQGTEETQYF. The CDR3 DNA reads TGTGCCAGCAGCCAGGGGACAGAAGAGACCCAGTACTTC.

This clone occurred once. The chain has TRBV6-5 and TRBJ1-2, with TRBD1 as a possible D gene (6 bases). Trimming shortened V by 6 bases and J by 4 bases, and 12 bases separated the two germline ends. The CDR3 sequence is 13 residues long. Germline values: CDR1 MNHEY, CDR2 SVGAGI. The CDR3 is CASRGGDIYGYTF. The CDR3 nucleotides read TGTGCCAGCAGGGGGGGCGATATCTATGGCTACACCTTC.

The chain employs TRBV7-2 and TRBJ1-1; D remains ambiguous. The CDR3 consists of 13 residues. CDR1 SGHTA and CDR2 FQGNSA come from the germline V gene. Between the trimmed V and J ends, which lost 4 bases and 5 bases, there was a span of 11 bases. The CDR3 region has the DNA TGTGCCAGCAGCTCATTTGGTGAGACTGAAGCTTTCTTT. Translating gives CASSSFGETEAFF.